These 10 T cell receptor beta chains were all obtained from the same sample, sequenced in a study of T cells after yellow fever vaccination. TCRdb itself ran the 5' RACE reads through MiXCR, one entry per CDR3 protein. The sample consists of some 500,000 distinct CDR3 sequences, roughly 13% of them appearing once. Source: PBMCs, taken on the day of the yellow fever booster vaccination. The receptors stem from a young man who received the YFV17D yellow fever vaccine.

This clonotype was seen more than once but under ten times. The V call is TRBV20-1, the J call TRBJ2-7, with 8 bases identical to TRBD1. The V segment lost 4 bases and the J segment 4 bases; nucleotides outside the gene matches: 3. CDR3 length: 12 residues. CDR1 and CDR2 (germline): DFQATT, SNEGSKA (reference sequence). CDR3 loop: CSATGGAYEQYF. CDR3 coding DNA: TGCAGTGCTACAGGGGGCGCGTACGAGCAGTACTTC.

This clonotype was picked up a small number of times. The chain recombines TRBV20-1 with TRBJ2-2; 8 bases line up with TRBD2. The CDR3 has 15 residues. J gave up 0 bases and V 4 bases, and 4 bases lay outside the gene matches. Germline CDR1 reads DFQATT; CDR2 reads SNEGSKA (reference sequence). This chain's CDR3 is CSAIKAGANTGELFF. CDR3 bases: TGCAGTGCTATTAAAGCGGGAGCGAACACCGGGGAGCTGTTTTTT.

Comments on this clonotype: At one end, the junction sequence differs from germline, possibly due to a read error. The chain uses TRBV14 and TRBJ2-3, with TRBD2 matching over 9 bases. CDR3 length: 17 residues. CDR1 is SGHDN and CDR2 is FVKESK in the germline V gene. The CDR3 DNA reads TGTGCCAGCAGGCAAGCGGGTGGACTAGCGAACACAGATACGCAGTATTTT. Translating gives CASRQAGGLANTDTQYF.

The chain links TRBV5-1 to TRBJ2-7; TRBD2 agrees at 9 bases. CDR3 length: 17 amino acids. Germline assignment: CDR1 SGHRS and CDR2 YFSETQ. V was clipped by 0 bases and J by 2 bases; unmatched bases: 9. CDR3 coding DNA: TGCGCCAGCAGCTTGGAGACTTTAGCGGGAGTCACCTACGAGCAGTACTTC. Residues: CASSLETLAGVTYEQYF.

The chain is built from TRBV20-1 and TRBJ1-5; a weak D match, TRBD1 (5 bases). V shed 4 bases and J shed 4 bases, with 14 bases lying between them. Per the germline V gene, CDR1 is DFQATT and CDR2 is SNEGSKA (reference sequence). CDR3 length: 14 amino acids. The CDR3 DNA is TGCAGTGCTACGGCCCCCGGGGGGAATCAGCCCCAGCATTTT. Protein: CSATAPGGNQPQHF.

This clonotype has at least ten counts. This chain connects TRBV5-1 to TRBJ2-1; TRBD2 agrees at 14 bases. Germline assignment: CDR1 SGHRS and CDR2 YFSETQ. There are 16 residues in the CDR3. J was trimmed by 8 bases and V by 2 bases; bases with no gene match: 6. The CDR3 DNA follows: TGCGCCAGCAGCTTACAGGGACTAGCGGGAGCACATGAGCAGTTCTTC. As protein: CASSLQGLAGAHEQFF.

The rearrangement links TRBV19 to TRBJ2-1; the D gene is possibly TRBD1 (6 bases). This CDR3 contains 15 residues. The V gene's germline CDR1 is LNHDA and CDR2 SQIVND (reference sequence). Trimming left V 5 bases short and J 1 base short, with 12 bases between. The CDR3 nucleotides read TGTGCCAGTAGTGCACAGGGCCCATCCTACAATGAGCAGTTCTTC. The encoded protein is CASSAQGPSYNEQFF.

A few counts support this clonotype. The chain combines TRBV27 with TRBJ2-3; 9 bases align to TRBD2. Germline CDR1 reads MNHEY; CDR2 reads SMNVEV (reference sequence). This CDR3 has 16 residues. V shed 3 bases and J 4 bases; nucleotides not matched to a gene: 8. Here the CDR3 DNA reads TGTGCCAGCAGTTTTGGGTCTAGCGGGACCTCAGATACGCAGTATTTT. Amino acid sequence: CASSFGSSGTSDTQYF.

The sample holds a few counts of this clonotype. The V and J genes are TRBV19 and TRBJ1-2; possibly TRBD1 for D (6 bases). Germline V gene data show CDR1 as LNHDA and CDR2 as SQIVND (reference sequence). The CDR3 covers 14 residues. With 3 bases removed from V and 7 bases from J, the gap between germline ends came to 15 bases. This chain's CDR3 is CASSITGPVGGYTF. The DNA of the CDR3 is TGTGCCAGTAGTATCACAGGGCCTGTCGGTGGCTACACCTTC.

V and J are TRBV29-1 and TRBJ2-1; D remains ambiguous. CDR3 length: 11 amino acids. CDR1 SQVTM and CDR2 ANQGSEA come from the germline V gene. The V end was cut by 6 bases, the J end by 4 bases, with 7 bases between. This CDR3 is CSVTEYNEQFF. Written as DNA, the CDR3 is TGCAGCGTAACGGAGTACAATGAGCAGTTCTTC.